Listed here is a single T cell receptor beta chain. Germline CDR1 and CDR2: LGHDT and YNNKEL (reference sequence). The V end lost 3 bases, the J end lost 9 bases, and 12 bases lay between the germline ends. The length of the CDR3 is 13 residues. The sample belongs to a study of T cell responses to AZD1222 COVID-19 vaccine. Method: immunoSEQ multiplex PCR; TCRdb's copy keeps in-frame clones and lacks some. The table lists approximately 100,000 clones, nearly 95% of them singletons. The chain recombines TRBV3-1 (or the pseudogene TRBV3-2) with TRBJ2-1, with D uncertain. The source material was peripheral blood, sampled on day 0 of AZD1222 vaccination. The clonotype was recovered from an adult in good health. The CDR3 spells CASSQGPVGEQFF. The CDR3 bases are TGTGCCAGCAGCCAGGGCCCGGTCGGTGAGCAGTTCTTC.